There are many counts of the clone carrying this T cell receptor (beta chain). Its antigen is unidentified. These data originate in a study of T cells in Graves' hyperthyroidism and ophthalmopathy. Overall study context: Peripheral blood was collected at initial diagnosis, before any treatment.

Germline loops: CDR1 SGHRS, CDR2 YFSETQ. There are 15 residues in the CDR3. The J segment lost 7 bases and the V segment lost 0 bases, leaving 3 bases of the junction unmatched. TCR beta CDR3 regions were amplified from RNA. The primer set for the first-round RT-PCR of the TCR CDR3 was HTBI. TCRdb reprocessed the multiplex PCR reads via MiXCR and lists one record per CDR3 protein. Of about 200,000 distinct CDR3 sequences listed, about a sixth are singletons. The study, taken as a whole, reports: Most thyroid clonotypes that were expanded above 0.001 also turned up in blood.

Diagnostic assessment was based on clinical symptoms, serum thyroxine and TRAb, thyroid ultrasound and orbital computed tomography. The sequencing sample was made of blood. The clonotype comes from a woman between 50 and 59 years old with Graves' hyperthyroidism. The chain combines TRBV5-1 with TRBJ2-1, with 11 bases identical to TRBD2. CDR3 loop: CASSLATSGSNEQFF. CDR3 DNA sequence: TGCGCCAGCAGCTTGGCTACTAGCGGGAGTAATGAGCAGTTCTTC.